This T cell receptor (beta chain) stems from a study of OX40 agonist ivuxolimab in advanced cancers. The CDR3 consists of 15 residues. J lost 3 bases, V lost 5 bases, and 6 bases had no gene match. Germline CDR1 and CDR2: LNHDA and SQIVND (reference sequence). Using immunoSEQ multiplex PCR, the repertoire was profiled, and TCRdb retains in-frame clones only, with some absent. The sample carries approximately 77,000 clones, about 82% recorded once. The chain has TRBV19 and TRBJ2-3; 9 bases are a match to TRBD2. The material was CD4+ or CD8+ T cells sorted from blood, obtained in a trial of the OX40 agonist ivuxolimab. This TCR derives from an adult with an advanced solid tumor such as melanoma, head and neck, liver or kidney cancer. CDR3 amino acids: CASSPRRGGTDTQYF. DNA of the CDR3: TGTGCCAGTAGTCCCCGGCGGGGGGGTACAGATACGCAGTATTTT.